What follows are 21 T cell receptor beta chains derived from one specimen sequenced in a study of cytomegalovirus exposure and HLA in healthy donors. With 60 Vbeta and 13 Jbeta primers, the PCR was carried out. Libraries were prepared by immunoSEQ multiplex PCR; TCRdb keeps only in-frame clonotypes and omits some of them. Of roughly 100,000 clones in the sample, roughly 71% were seen once. Sequenced sample: PBMCs. The source of these receptors is a middle-aged woman in good health and CMV-seronegative.

This sequence joins TRBV5-1 and TRBJ2-1; 15 bases fit TRBD2. The CDR3 contains 16 residues. CDR1 and CDR2 (germline): SGHRS, YFSETQ. Trimming took 2 bases from V and 8 from J; bases not matched to a gene: 5. CDR3 residues: CASSFGTSGGRDEQFF. The CDR3 DNA sequence: TGCGCCAGCAGCTTTGGGACTAGCGGGGGGAGGGATGAGCAGTTCTTC.

This rearrangement joins TRBV7-3 to TRBJ2-1, with 8 bases identical to TRBD1. The CDR3 totals 13 residues. CDR1 and CDR2 (germline): SGHTA, FQGTGA. The V gene end was trimmed by 4 bases and the J gene end by 5 bases; junction bases not matched to a gene: 1. CDR3 coding DNA: TGTGCCAGCAGCTCGGGACAGGACAATGAGCAGTTCTTC. This codes for CASSSGQDNEQFF.

The rearrangement joins TRBV6-6 to TRBJ1-1; no firm D call. Germline V gives CDR1 MNHNY, CDR2 SVGAGI (reference sequence). The V end lost 7 bases, the J end lost 5 bases, and 14 bases lay between the germline ends. This CDR3 is built from 13 residues. The CDR3 sequence is CASTPPRETEAFF. In DNA form, the CDR3 reads TGTGCCAGCACCCCCCCGAGGGAAACTGAAGCTTTCTTT.

This rearrangement joins TRBV6-5 to TRBJ2-3, with 10 bases identical to TRBD2. The CDR3 totals 14 residues. Germline values: CDR1 MNHEY, CDR2 SVGAGI. The V and J ends lost 10 bases and 4 bases, in that order; junction bases with no gene match: 8. CDR3 residues: CATGAGGYSDTQYF. CDR3 sequence (DNA): TGTGCCACTGGAGCGGGGGGGTATTCAGATACGCAGTATTTT.

The rearrangement uses TRBV5-4 and TRBJ2-5; the match to TRBD1 covers 7 bases. This CDR3 has 13 amino acids. V shed 4 bases and J 5 bases; nucleotides not matched to a gene: 5. From germline, CDR1 is SGHNT and CDR2 YYREEE (reference sequence). CDR3 loop: CASSLQGVETQYF. The CDR3 DNA reads as TGTGCCAGCAGCCTGCAGGGGGTGGAGACCCAGTACTTC.

The gene calls are TRBV4-1 and TRBJ2-5, with TRBD2 identical over 8 bases. The CDR3 contains 16 residues. The germline V gene has CDR1 MGHRA and CDR2 YSYEKL. The trim removed 2 bases at V and 2 bases at J, leaving 7 bases unmatched. CDR3 nucleotide sequence: TGCGCCAGCAGCCAACAGATAGCGGGGACTCAAGAGACCCAGTACTTC. This gives the protein CASSQQIAGTQETQYF.

This chain connects TRBV18 to TRBJ1-6; 8 bases align to TRBD1. J was trimmed by 7 bases and V by 6 bases; bases with no gene match: 5. CDR1 is KGHSH, CDR2 LQKENI, per germline. The CDR3 loop spans 14 amino acids. CDR3 nucleotide sequence: TGTGCCAGCTCCCAGGACAGGGAGAATTCACCCCTCCACTTT. This codes for CASSQDRENSPLHF.

This chain links TRBV6-4 with TRBJ2-7; 7 positions match TRBD2. This CDR3 is 15 amino acids long. V dropped 6 bases and J dropped 3; count of bases not matched to a gene: 11. Germline CDR1 and CDR2: MRHNA and SNTAGT. DNA for the CDR3: TGTGCCAGCAGCAGGTTCAGCCGGGAGGTCTACGAGCAGTACTTC. Translating it yields CASSRFSREVYEQYF.

This chain connects TRBV2 to TRBJ2-7; D perhaps matches TRBD2 (6 bases). The CDR3 has 14 amino acids. The germline V gene encodes CDR1 SNHLY and CDR2 FYNNEI. Trimming took off 8 bases at V and 6 bases at J, with 20 bases between the two ends. The CDR3 nucleotides read TGTGCCAGCCAGGGACTCAAGGACCCCACCGAGCAGTACTTC. Translation: CASQGLKDPTEQYF.

V gene TRBV5-1 combines with J gene TRBJ2-2; 8 bases map to TRBD2. Trimming took 2 bases from V and 0 from J; bases not matched to a gene: 3. The CDR3 length is 16 residues. Germline V gene data show CDR1 as SGHRS and CDR2 as YFSETQ. CDR3 residues: CASSLGAGANTGELFF. CDR3 DNA sequence: TGCGCCAGCAGCTTAGGAGCGGGGGCGAACACCGGGGAGCTGTTTTTT.

The chain recombines TRBV20-1 with TRBJ2-1; TRBD1 is a possible D gene (6 bases). Germline lookup yields CDR1 DFQATT and CDR2 SNEGSKA (reference sequence). The CDR3 runs to 11 residues. The ends were cut back, 8 bases at V and 10 bases at J, with 15 bases in the middle. The CDR3 coding sequence is TGCAGTTCCGCCCAGGGGTTCGAGCAGTTCTTC. Amino acid sequence: CSSAQGFEQFF.

This sequence joins TRBV4-1 and TRBJ2-1; TRBD2 agrees at 9 bases. V gave up 0 bases and J gave up 0 bases; unmatched junction bases: 9. The CDR3 totals 19 residues. Germline CDR1 reads MGHRA; CDR2 reads YSYEKL. CDR3 amino acids: CASSQDLAGVLSSYNEQFF. Here the CDR3 DNA reads TGCGCCAGCAGCCAAGATTTAGCGGGGGTGTTGAGCTCCTACAATGAGCAGTTCTTC.

The J gene is TRBJ1-1, the V gene TRBV5-6, with a possible D match to TRBD1 (5 bases). The V gene's germline CDR1 is SGHDT and CDR2 YYEEEE. V lost 7 bases and J 5 bases, leaving 12 bases between the germline ends. The CDR3 has 12 amino acids. For the CDR3, the DNA is TGTGCCAGCTTAGGGGCCGGGACTGAAGCTTTCTTT. Protein sequence: CASLGAGTEAFF.

The chain carries TRBV6-1 and TRBJ2-2; D is unclear. The CDR3 sequence is 14 residues long. The V and J ends lost 3 bases and 6 bases respectively, with 11 bases between them. Looked up from germline, CDR1 is MNHNS and CDR2 is SASEGT. CDR3 DNA: TGTGCCAGCAGTGAGCGGCCCCTGGCCGGGGAGCTGTTTTTT. It codes for CASSERPLAGELFF.

This clone appeared a few times. The chain recombines TRBV6-5 with TRBJ2-5; D is unclear. Germline CDR1 MNHEY, CDR2 SVGAGI. This CDR3 comprises 14 residues. V was pared by 2 bases and J by 0 bases, with 7 bases between. The chain's CDR3 is CASSYLGYQETQYF. The CDR3 DNA sequence: TGTGCCAGCAGTTACCTCGGGTACCAAGAGACCCAGTACTTC.

The chain has TRBV6-1 and TRBJ2-3; 7 bases are a match to TRBD2. Germline V gene lookup returns CDR1 MNHNS and CDR2 SASEGT. J lost 1 base, V lost 2 bases, and 9 bases had no gene match. This CDR3 is built from 17 residues. The CDR3 is CASSELRGGGGTDTQYF. CDR3 DNA: TGTGCCAGCAGTGAATTGCGAGGCGGGGGAGGCACAGATACGCAGTATTTT.

The V gene is TRBV5-1, the J gene TRBJ2-5; D may be TRBD1 (6 bases). CDR3 length equals 14 residues. Looked up from germline, CDR1 is SGHRS and CDR2 is YFSETQ. Trimming shortened V by 2 bases and J by 1 base, and 9 bases separated the two germline ends. This CDR3 is CASSFRTAQETQYF. DNA of the CDR3: TGCGCCAGCAGCTTTCGGACAGCCCAAGAGACCCAGTACTTC.

V usage is TRBV5-1 and J usage is TRBJ2-3; TRBD1 matches at 7 bases. CDR3 length: 15 residues. The germline gives CDR1 SGHRS, CDR2 YFSETQ. V dropped 0 bases and J dropped 0; count of bases not matched to a gene: 1. CDR3 in DNA: TGCGCCAGCAGCTTGGCGGGACAGAGCACAGATACGCAGTATTTT. Its translation is CASSLAGQSTDTQYF.

The V call is TRBV2, the J call TRBJ2-5; D perhaps matches TRBD1 (6 bases). The CDR3 runs to 15 residues. V lost 2 bases and J lost 2, with 12 bases in between. Germline CDR1 reads SNHLY; CDR2 reads FYNNEI. As DNA, the CDR3 is TGTGCCAGCAGTGAAAACAGGGCCCCTCAAGAGACCCAGTACTTC. Translation gives CASSENRAPQETQYF. The entire variable domain, with the rest obtained from reference TRBV2 and TRBJ2-5, is as follows: EPEVTQTPSHQVTQMGQEVILRCVPISNHLYFYWYRQILGQKVEFLVSFYNNEISEKSEIFDDQFSVERPDGSNFTLKIRSTKLEDSAMYFCASSENRAPQETQYFGPGTRLLVL.

The V gene is TRBV7-9, the J gene TRBJ2-6; D is unclear. Trimming stripped 1 base from V and 0 bases from J, with 16 bases between. CDR1 is SEHNR, CDR2 FQNEAQ, per germline (reference sequence). This CDR3 spans 19 amino acids. DNA for the CDR3: TGTGCCAGCAGCTTAGATCCGGGTCCTTTAAACTCTGGGGCCAACGTCCTGACTTTC. Its protein product is CASSLDPGPLNSGANVLTF.

The V gene is TRBV7-8, the J gene TRBJ2-3; D unresolved. CDR3 size: 14 residues. Trimming left V 5 bases short and J 0 bases short, with 9 bases between. The germline V gene has CDR1 SGHVS and CDR2 FQNEAQ. CDR3 sequence reads: CASSNIFSTDTQYF. CDR3 nucleotides: TGTGCCAGCAGCAACATTTTTAGCACAGATACGCAGTATTTT.